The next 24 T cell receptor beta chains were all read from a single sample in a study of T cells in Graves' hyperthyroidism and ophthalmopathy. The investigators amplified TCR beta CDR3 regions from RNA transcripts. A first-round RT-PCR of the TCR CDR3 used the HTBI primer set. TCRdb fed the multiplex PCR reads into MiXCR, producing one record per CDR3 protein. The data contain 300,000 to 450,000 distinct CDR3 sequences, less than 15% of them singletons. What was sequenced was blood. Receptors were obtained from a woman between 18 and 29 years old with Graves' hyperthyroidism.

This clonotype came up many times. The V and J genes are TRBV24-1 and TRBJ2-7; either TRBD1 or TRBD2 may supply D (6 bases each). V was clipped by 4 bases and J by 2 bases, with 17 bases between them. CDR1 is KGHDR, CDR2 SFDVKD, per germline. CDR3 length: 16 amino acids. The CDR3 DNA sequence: TGTGCCACCAGTGACCGGTACTTAGGGGGGCCCTACGAGCAGTACTTC. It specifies CATSDRYLGGPYEQYF.

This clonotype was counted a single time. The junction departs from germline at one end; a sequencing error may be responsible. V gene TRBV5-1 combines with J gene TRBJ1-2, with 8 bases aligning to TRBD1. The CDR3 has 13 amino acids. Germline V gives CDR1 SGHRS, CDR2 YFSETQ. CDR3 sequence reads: CVSSPGTGYGYTF. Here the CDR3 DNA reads TGCGTCAGCAGCCCCGGGACAGGCTATGGCTACACCTTC.

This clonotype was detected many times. This chain's CDR3 is CASSLQGQDTEAFF. In DNA form, the CDR3 reads TGTGCCAGCAGTCTTCAGGGGCAGGACACTGAAGCTTTCTTT. The rearrangement uses TRBV2 and TRBJ1-1, with a weak D call TRBD1 (6 bases). The CDR3 contains 14 residues. V was pared by 5 bases and J by 3 bases, with 13 bases between. Germline V lookup: CDR1 SNHLY, CDR2 FYNNEI.

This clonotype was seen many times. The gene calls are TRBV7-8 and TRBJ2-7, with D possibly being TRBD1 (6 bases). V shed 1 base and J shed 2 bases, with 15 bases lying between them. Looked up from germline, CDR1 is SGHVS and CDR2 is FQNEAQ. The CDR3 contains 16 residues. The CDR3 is CASSLVSDRTTYEQYF. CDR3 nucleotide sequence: TGTGCCAGCAGCTTAGTATCGGACAGAACGACCTACGAGCAGTACTTC.

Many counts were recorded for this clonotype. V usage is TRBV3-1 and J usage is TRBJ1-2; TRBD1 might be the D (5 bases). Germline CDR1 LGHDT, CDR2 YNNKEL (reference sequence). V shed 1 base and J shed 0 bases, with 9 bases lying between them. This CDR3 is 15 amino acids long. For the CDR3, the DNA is TGTGCCAGCAGCCAAGCGGGACTAGCTAACTATGGCTACACCTTC. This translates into CASSQAGLANYGYTF.

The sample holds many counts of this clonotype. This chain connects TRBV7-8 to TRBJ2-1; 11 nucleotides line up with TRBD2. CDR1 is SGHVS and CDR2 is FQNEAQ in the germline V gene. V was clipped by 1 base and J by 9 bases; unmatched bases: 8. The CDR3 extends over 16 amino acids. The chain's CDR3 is CASSLGLAGGTSEQFF. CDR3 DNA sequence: TGTGCCAGCAGCTTAGGGCTAGCGGGGGGTACTAGTGAGCAGTTCTTC.

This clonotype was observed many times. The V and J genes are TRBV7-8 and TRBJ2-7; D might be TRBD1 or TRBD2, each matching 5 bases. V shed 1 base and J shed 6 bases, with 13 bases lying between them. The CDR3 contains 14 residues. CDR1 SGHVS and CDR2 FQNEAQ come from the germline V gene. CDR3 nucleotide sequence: TGTGCCAGCAGCTTAGGTCCAGGTGGGGGCGAGCAGTACTTC. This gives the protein CASSLGPGGGEQYF.

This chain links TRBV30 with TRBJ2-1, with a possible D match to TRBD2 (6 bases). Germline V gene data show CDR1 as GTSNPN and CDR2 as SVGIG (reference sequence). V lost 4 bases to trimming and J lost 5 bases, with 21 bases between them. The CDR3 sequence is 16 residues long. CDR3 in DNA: TGTGCCTGGACTAGGCGGGATTGGTCCATCAACAATGAGCAGTTCTTC. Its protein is CAWTRRDWSINNEQFF.

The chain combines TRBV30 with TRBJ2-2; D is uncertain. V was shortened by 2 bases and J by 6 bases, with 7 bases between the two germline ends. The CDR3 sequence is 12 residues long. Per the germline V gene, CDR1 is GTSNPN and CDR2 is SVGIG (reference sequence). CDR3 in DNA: TGTGCCTGGAGTATGAGTCCCGGGGAGCTGTTTTTT. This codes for CAWSMSPGELFF.

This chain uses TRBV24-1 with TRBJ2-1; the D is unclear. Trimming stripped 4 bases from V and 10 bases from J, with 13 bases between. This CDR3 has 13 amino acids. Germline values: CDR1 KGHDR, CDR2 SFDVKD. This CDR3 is CATSEGSPNEQFF. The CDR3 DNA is TGTGCCACCAGTGAGGGATCGCCTAACGAGCAGTTCTTC.

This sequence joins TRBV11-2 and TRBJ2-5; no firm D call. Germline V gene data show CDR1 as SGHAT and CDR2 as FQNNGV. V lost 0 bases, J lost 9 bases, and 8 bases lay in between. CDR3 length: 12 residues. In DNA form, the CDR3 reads TGTGCCAGCAGCTTAGAGAGCGAGGCCCAGTACTTC. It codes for CASSLESEAQYF.

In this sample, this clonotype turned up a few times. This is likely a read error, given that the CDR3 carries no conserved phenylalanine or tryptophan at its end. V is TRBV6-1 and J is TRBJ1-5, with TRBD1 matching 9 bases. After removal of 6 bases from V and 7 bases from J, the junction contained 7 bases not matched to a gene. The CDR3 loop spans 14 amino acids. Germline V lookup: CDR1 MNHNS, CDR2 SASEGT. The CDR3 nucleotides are TGTGCCAGCAGCCCGGGACAGGGAGGCCAGCCCCAGCATTGT. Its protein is CASSPGQGGQPQHC.

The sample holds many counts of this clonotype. DNA of the CDR3: TGTGCCTGGACGAATGGTGGTAATTCACCCCTCCACTTT. Residues: CAWTNGGNSPLHF. The chain employs TRBV30 and TRBJ1-6; D is uncertain. Trimming cost V 4 bases and J 6 bases, with 10 bases left between them. Germline CDR1 GTSNPN, CDR2 SVGIG (reference sequence). The CDR3 is 13 residues long.

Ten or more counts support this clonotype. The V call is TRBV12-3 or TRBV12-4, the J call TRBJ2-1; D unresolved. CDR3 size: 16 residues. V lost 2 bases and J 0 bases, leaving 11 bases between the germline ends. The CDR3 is CASSLLVPPSYNEQFF. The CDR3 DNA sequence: TGTGCCAGCAGTTTATTGGTCCCGCCCTCCTACAATGAGCAGTTCTTC.

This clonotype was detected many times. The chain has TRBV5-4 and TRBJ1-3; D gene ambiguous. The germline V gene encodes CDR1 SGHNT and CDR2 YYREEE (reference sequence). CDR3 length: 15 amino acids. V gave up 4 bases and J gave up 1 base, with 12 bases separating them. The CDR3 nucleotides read TGTGCCAGCAGCCTTGACGGGTATTCTGGAAACACCATATATTTT. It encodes CASSLDGYSGNTIYF.

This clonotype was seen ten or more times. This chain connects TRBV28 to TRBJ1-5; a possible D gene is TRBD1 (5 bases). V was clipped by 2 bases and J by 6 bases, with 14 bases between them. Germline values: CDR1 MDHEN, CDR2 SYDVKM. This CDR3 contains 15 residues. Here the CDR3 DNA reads TGTGCCAGCAGTTTAAGAGGGGCAGGGAGTCAGCCCCAGCATTTT. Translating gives CASSLRGAGSQPQHF.

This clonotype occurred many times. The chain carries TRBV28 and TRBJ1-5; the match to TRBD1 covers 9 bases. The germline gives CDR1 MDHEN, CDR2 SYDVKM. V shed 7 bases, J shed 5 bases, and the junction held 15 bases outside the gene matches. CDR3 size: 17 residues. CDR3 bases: TGTGCCAGCACCAGTATTAAGGACAGGGGACTGCATCAGCCCCAGCATTTT. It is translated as CASTSIKDRGLHQPQHF.

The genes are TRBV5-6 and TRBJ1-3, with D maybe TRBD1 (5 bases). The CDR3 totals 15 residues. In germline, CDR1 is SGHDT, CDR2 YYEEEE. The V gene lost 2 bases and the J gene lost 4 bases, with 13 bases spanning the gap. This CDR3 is CASSFNRGPGNTIYF. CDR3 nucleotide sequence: TGTGCCAGCAGCTTTAATAGGGGTCCCGGAAACACCATATATTTT. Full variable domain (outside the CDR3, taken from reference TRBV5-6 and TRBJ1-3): DAGVTQSPTHLIKTRGQQVTLRCSPKSGHDTVSWYQQALGQGPQFIFQYYEEEERQRGNFPDRFSGHQFPNYSSELNVNALLLGDSALYLCASSFNRGPGNTIYFGEGSWLTVV.

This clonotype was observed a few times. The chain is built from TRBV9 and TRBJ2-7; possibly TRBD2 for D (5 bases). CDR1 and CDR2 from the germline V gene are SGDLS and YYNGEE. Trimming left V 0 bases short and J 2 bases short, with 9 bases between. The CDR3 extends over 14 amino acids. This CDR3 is CASSVDGNPYEQYF. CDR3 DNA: TGTGCCAGCAGCGTAGACGGGAATCCCTACGAGCAGTACTTC.

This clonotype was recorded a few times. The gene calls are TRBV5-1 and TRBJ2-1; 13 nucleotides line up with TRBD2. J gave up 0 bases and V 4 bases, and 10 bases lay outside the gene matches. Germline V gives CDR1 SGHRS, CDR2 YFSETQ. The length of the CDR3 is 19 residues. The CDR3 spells CASSPRLAGGLVSYNEQFF. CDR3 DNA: TGCGCCAGCAGCCCTCGACTAGCGGGAGGACTCGTCTCCTACAATGAGCAGTTCTTC. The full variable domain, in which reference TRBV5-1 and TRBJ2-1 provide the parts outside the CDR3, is KAGVTQTPRYLIKTRGQQVTLSCSPISGHRSVSWYQQTPGQGLQFLFEYFSETQRNKGNFPGRFSGRQFSNSRSEMNVSTLELGDSALYLCASSPRLAGGLVSYNEQFFGPGTRLTVL.

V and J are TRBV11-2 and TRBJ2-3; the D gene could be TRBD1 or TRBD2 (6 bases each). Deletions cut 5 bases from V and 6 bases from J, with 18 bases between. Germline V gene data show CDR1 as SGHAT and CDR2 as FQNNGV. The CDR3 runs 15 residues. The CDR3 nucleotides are TGTGCCAGCAGCCCCGTGGGGGGCGGAGGGGATACGCAGTATTTT. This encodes CASSPVGGGGDTQYF.

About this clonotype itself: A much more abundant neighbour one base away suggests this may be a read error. This CDR3 reads CATSDWAVKETQYF. Written as DNA, the CDR3 is TGTGCCACCAGTGACTGGGCAGTAAAAGAGACCCAGTACTTC. This sequence joins TRBV24-1 and TRBJ2-5; D unclear. Trimming removed 4 bases at V and 3 bases at J, with 11 bases between. Germline CDR1 reads KGHDR; CDR2 reads SFDVKD. The CDR3 has 14 amino acids.

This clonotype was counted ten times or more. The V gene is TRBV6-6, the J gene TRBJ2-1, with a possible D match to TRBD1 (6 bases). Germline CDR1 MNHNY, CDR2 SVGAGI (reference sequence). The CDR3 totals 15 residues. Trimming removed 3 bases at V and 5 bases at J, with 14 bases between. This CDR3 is CASSYRTGNNNEQFF. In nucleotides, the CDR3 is TGTGCCAGCAGTTATCGAACAGGGAATAACAATGAGCAGTTCTTC.

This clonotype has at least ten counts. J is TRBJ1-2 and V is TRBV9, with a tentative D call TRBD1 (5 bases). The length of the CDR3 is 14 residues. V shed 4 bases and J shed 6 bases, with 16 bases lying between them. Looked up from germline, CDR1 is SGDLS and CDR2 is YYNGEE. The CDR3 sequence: CASSLEGSNDGYTF. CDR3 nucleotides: TGTGCCAGCAGCTTGGAGGGGAGCAACGATGGCTACACCTTC.